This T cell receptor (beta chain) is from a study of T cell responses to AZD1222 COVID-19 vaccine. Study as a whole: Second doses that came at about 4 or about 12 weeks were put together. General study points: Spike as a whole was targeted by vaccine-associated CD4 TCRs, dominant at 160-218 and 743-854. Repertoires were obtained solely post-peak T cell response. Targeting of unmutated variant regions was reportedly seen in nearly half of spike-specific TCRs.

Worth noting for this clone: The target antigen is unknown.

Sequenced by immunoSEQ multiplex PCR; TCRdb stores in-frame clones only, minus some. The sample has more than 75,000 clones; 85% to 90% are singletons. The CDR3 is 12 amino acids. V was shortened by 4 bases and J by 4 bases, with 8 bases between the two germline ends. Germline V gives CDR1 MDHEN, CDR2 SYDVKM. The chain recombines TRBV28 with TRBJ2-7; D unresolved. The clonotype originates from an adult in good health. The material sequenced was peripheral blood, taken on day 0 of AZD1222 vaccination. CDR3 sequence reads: CASSSQLYEQYF. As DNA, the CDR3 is TGTGCCAGCAGTTCTCAACTGTACGAGCAGTACTTC.